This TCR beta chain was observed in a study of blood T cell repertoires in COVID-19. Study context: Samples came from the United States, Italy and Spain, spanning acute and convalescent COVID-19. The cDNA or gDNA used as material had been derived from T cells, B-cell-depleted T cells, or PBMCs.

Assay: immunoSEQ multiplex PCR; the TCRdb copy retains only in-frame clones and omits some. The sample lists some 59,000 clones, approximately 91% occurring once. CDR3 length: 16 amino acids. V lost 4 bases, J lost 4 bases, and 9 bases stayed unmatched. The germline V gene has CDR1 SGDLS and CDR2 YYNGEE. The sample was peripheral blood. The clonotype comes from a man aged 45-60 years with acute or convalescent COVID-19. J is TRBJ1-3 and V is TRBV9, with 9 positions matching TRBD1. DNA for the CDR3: TGTGCCAGCAGCCTCCGGACAGGGGTTGCCGGAAACACCATATATTTT. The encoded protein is CASSLRTGVAGNTIYF.